The rows below give T cell receptor beta chains drawn from one sample of a study of blood T cell repertoires in COVID-19. The table came from immunoSEQ multiplex PCR; TCRdb's copy has only in-frame clones and leaves some out. The sample has roughly 70,000 clones, about 88% seen once; the top ten hold roughly 2.6%. Sequenced: peripheral blood. These receptors all stem from a man between 65 and 79 years old with active or convalescent COVID-19. CDR3s include the opening cysteine and the closing phenylalanine or tryptophan. D genes are given only for firm matches. Clone size is not always given. Where it is, it says once, few, many or a class for expanded clones.

CDR3nt: TGTGCCATCGCCGGGACAGCGAACACTGAAGCTTTCTTT; CDR3aa: CAIAGTANTEAFF; d_gene: TRBD1; abundance: -; j_gene: TRBJ1-1; v_gene: TRBV10-3
CDR3nt: TGTGCCAGCAGTATGACAGGGGTTTGGGAAAAACTGTTTTTT; CDR3aa: CASSMTGVWEKLFF; d_gene: TRBD1; abundance: -; j_gene: TRBJ1-4; v_gene: TRBV6-5
CDR3nt: TGTGCCAGCTCAGCAGGGAATTTCCTGAACACTGAAGCTTTCTTT; CDR3aa: CASSAGNFLNTEAFF; d_gene: -; abundance: -; j_gene: TRBJ1-1; v_gene: TRBV18
CDR3nt: TGCAGTGCTAGTCTAGCGGCAAGCTCCTACAATGAGCAGTTCTTC; CDR3aa: CSASLAASSYNEQFF; d_gene: TRBD2; abundance: -; j_gene: TRBJ2-1; v_gene: TRBV20-1
CDR3nt: TGCGCCAGCAGTGAGACGGGGGGGCTATACAATGAGCAGTTCTTC; CDR3aa: CASSETGGLYNEQFF; d_gene: TRBD2; abundance: -; j_gene: TRBJ2-1; v_gene: TRBV10-1
CDR3nt: TGTGCCAGCAGTTTAAAGAGGCCGGGACAGGGGTCTGAGGGGCTACAGTACTTC; CDR3aa: CASSLKRPGQGSEGLQYF; d_gene: TRBD1; abundance: few; j_gene: TRBJ2-4; v_gene: TRBV27
CDR3nt: TGTGCCAGCAGTGACAGGGGTGATCAGCCCCAGCATTTT; CDR3aa: CASSDRGDQPQHF; d_gene: TRBD1; abundance: once; j_gene: TRBJ1-5; v_gene: TRBV12-3/TRBV12-4
CDR3nt: TGTGCCAGCAGCCCTATGGGGGCCTCCGGGCGGCCCCAGCATTTT; CDR3aa: CASSPMGASGRPQHF; d_gene: -; abundance: -; j_gene: TRBJ1-5; v_gene: TRBV28
CDR3nt: TGCGCCAGCAGGGCAAGACAGAATGGTCCCTACGAGCAGTACTTC; CDR3aa: CASRARQNGPYEQYF; d_gene: -; abundance: -; j_gene: TRBJ2-7; v_gene: TRBV5-1
CDR3nt: TGTGCCATCAGTCTCCCCCCCCGAGGGCCTCAGGCTAACTATGGCTACACCTTC; CDR3aa: CAISLPPRGPQANYGYTF; d_gene: -; abundance: -; j_gene: TRBJ1-2; v_gene: TRBV10-3
CDR3nt: TGTGCCAGCAGCCAACAGGGAATGAACACTGAAGCTTTCTTT; CDR3aa: CASSQQGMNTEAFF; d_gene: -; abundance: -; j_gene: TRBJ1-1; v_gene: TRBV3-1/TRBV3-2
CDR3nt: TGCGCCAGCAGTGCGGGCGGGAGAGGAACCGGCTACGAGCAGTACTTC; CDR3aa: CASSAGGRGTGYEQYF; d_gene: TRBD2; abundance: -; j_gene: TRBJ2-7; v_gene: TRBV10-1
CDR3nt: TGTGCCAGCAGCTTAGAAGGGGGTCACGAGCAGTTCTTC; CDR3aa: CASSLEGGHEQFF; d_gene: -; abundance: -; j_gene: TRBJ2-1; v_gene: TRBV7-9
CDR3nt: TGTGCCAGCAGCCAAGTACGGACTAGCGGTGAGCAGTTCTTC; CDR3aa: CASSQVRTSGEQFF; d_gene: TRBD2; abundance: -; j_gene: TRBJ2-1; v_gene: TRBV3-1/TRBV3-2
CDR3nt: TGTGCCAGCAGTAGCGTAGCGGCGGGGACCCAGTACTTC; CDR3aa: CASSSVAAGTQYF; d_gene: -; abundance: -; j_gene: TRBJ2-5; v_gene: TRBV11-1
CDR3nt: TGTGCCAGTAGTTCTGCCTACGAGCAGTACTTC; CDR3aa: CASSSAYEQYF; d_gene: -; abundance: -; j_gene: TRBJ2-7; v_gene: TRBV19
CDR3nt: TGTGCCTGGAGTAAGAGGGGGAGTACCCACTACAATGAGCAGTTCTTC; CDR3aa: CAWSKRGSTHYNEQFF; d_gene: -; abundance: -; j_gene: TRBJ2-1; v_gene: TRBV30
CDR3nt: TGCGCCAGCGAAGGACAGGGAACCGCCATGAACACTGAAGCTTTCTTT; CDR3aa: CASEGQGTAMNTEAFF; d_gene: TRBD1; abundance: -; j_gene: TRBJ1-1; v_gene: TRBV10-2
CDR3nt: TGTGCCAGCAGTACAGGGAGGGGTGGCAATCAGCCCCAGCATTTT; CDR3aa: CASSTGRGGNQPQHF; d_gene: -; abundance: -; j_gene: TRBJ1-5; v_gene: TRBV2
CDR3nt: TGTGCCAGCAGTGAGAGGCTAGCGACGGGTGAGCAGTTCTTC; CDR3aa: CASSERLATGEQFF; d_gene: -; abundance: -; j_gene: TRBJ2-1; v_gene: TRBV2
CDR3nt: TGTGCCATCAGTGGGGGGACAGGGGTTAGGAATGAGCAGTTCTTC; CDR3aa: CAISGGTGVRNEQFF; d_gene: TRBD1; abundance: -; j_gene: TRBJ2-1; v_gene: TRBV10-3
CDR3nt: TGTGCCAGCAGCCCGGACACCGGGGAGCTGTTTTTT; CDR3aa: CASSPDTGELFF; d_gene: -; abundance: -; j_gene: TRBJ2-2; v_gene: TRBV7-2
CDR3nt: TGTGCCAGCAGCTTACCCGGGACAGGCCGCCTCTATGGCTACACCTTC; CDR3aa: CASSLPGTGRLYGYTF; d_gene: TRBD1; abundance: -; j_gene: TRBJ1-2; v_gene: TRBV11-2
CDR3nt: TGTGCCAGCAGCTTACAGGGGCCGGCCACTGAAGCTTTCTTT; CDR3aa: CASSLQGPATEAFF; d_gene: TRBD1; abundance: -; j_gene: TRBJ1-1; v_gene: TRBV5-5
CDR3nt: TGCGCCAGCAGCCAAGATCCCGACAGAATAGCCAAAAACATTCAGTACTTC; CDR3aa: CASSQDPDRIAKNIQYF; d_gene: -; abundance: -; j_gene: TRBJ2-4; v_gene: TRBV4-1
CDR3nt: TGTGCCAGTAGTATTCCACAGGGGGCTAGTGAGCAGTTCTTC; CDR3aa: CASSIPQGASEQFF; d_gene: TRBD1; abundance: -; j_gene: TRBJ2-1; v_gene: TRBV19
CDR3nt: TGTGCCTGGAAAAGATACTGGGAGACCCAGTACTTC; CDR3aa: CAWKRYWETQYF; d_gene: -; abundance: -; j_gene: TRBJ2-5; v_gene: TRBV30
CDR3nt: TGCGCCAGCAGCTTGCGGGTAACTTCTGGGGCCAACGTCCTGACTTTC; CDR3aa: CASSLRVTSGANVLTF; d_gene: -; abundance: once; j_gene: TRBJ2-6; v_gene: TRBV5-1
CDR3nt: TGCAGCGTTGTGGGTGTAGGGGAAAGCACAGATACGCAGTATTTT; CDR3aa: CSVVGVGESTDTQYF; d_gene: -; abundance: -; j_gene: TRBJ2-3; v_gene: TRBV29-1
CDR3nt: TGTGCCAGCAGCGTAGTCGGGGGAGGGCCCCTTGGCTACACCTTC; CDR3aa: CASSVVGGGPLGYTF; d_gene: -; abundance: -; j_gene: TRBJ1-2; v_gene: TRBV9
CDR3nt: TGTGCCAGCAGCTTAACGTCTAGCGTTTTGACAGATACGCAGTATTTT; CDR3aa: CASSLTSSVLTDTQYF; d_gene: -; abundance: -; j_gene: TRBJ2-3; v_gene: TRBV7-8
CDR3nt: TGTGCCAGCAGCTCACATGAGGGGGGGGAGCAGTTCTTC; CDR3aa: CASSSHEGGEQFF; d_gene: -; abundance: few; j_gene: TRBJ2-1; v_gene: TRBV12-3/TRBV12-4
CDR3nt: TGTGCCAGCTCACCACTGTTTACAGGGCGGGGCAATCAGCCCCAGCATTTT; CDR3aa: CASSPLFTGRGNQPQHF; d_gene: -; abundance: once; j_gene: TRBJ1-5; v_gene: TRBV18
CDR3nt: TGTGCCAGCAGCTTATGGGCTAGCGGGATCGGTGAGACCCAGTACTTC; CDR3aa: CASSLWASGIGETQYF; d_gene: TRBD2; abundance: -; j_gene: TRBJ2-5; v_gene: TRBV7-8
CDR3nt: TGTGCCAGTAGTATCCTCTGGGGACTGCAGACTAGCGGGAGGGCCGGGGAGCTGTTTTTT; CDR3aa: CASSILWGLQTSGRAGELFF; d_gene: TRBD2; abundance: -; j_gene: TRBJ2-2; v_gene: TRBV19